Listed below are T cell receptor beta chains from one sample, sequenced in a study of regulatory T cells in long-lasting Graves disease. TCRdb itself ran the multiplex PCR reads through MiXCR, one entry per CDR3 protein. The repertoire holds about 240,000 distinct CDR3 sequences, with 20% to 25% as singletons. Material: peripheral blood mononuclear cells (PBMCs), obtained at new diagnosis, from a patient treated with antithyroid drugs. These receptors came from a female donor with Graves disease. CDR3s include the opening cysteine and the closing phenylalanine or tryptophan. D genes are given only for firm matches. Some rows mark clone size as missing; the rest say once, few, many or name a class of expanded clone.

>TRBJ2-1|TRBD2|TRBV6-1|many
CVRGGGNEQFF
TGTGTCCGCGGGGGGGGCAATGAGCAGTTCTTC
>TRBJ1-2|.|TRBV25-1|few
CASRGENYGYTF
TGTGCCAGCAGAGGGGAGAACTATGGCTACACCTTC
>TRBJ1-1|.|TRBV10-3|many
CAISVQGMNTEAFF
TGTGCCATCAGTGTTCAGGGAATGAACACTGAAGCTTTCTTT
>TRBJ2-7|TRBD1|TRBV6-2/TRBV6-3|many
CASSYPGQGGYEQYF
TGTGCCAGCAGTTACCCGGGACAGGGAGGCTACGAGCAGTACTTC
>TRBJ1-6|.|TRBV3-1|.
CASSQRDFFTLHF
TGTGCCAGCAGCCAAAGGGACTTTTTTACCCTCCACTTT
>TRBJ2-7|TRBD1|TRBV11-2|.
CASSSRDRGSMSYEQYF
TGTGCCAGCAGCTCTAGGGACAGGGGGTCTATGAGCTACGAGCAGTACTTC
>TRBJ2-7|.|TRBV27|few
CATGSTWEQYF
TGTGCCACCGGGTCTACTTGGGAGCAGTACTTC
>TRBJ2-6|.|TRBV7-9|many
CASSLDPGRYSGANVLTF
TGTGCCAGCAGCTTAGATCCAGGGCGCTACTCTGGGGCCAACGTCCTGACTTTC
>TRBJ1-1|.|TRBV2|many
CASSPQQGNTEAFF
TGTGCCAGCAGCCCCCAACAGGGAAACACTGAAGCTTTCTTT
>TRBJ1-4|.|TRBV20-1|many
CSASNRERGEKLFF
TGCAGTGCGAGCAACAGGGAGAGAGGGGAAAAACTGTTTTTT
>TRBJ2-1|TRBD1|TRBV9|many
CASSGPRTGTNEQFF
TGTGCCAGCAGCGGCCCTCGGACAGGAACCAATGAGCAGTTCTTC
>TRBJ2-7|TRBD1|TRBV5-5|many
CASSLTGGFSYEQYF
TGTGCCAGCAGCCTGACAGGGGGATTCTCCTACGAGCAGTACTTC
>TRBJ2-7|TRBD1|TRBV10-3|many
CAIEGQSYEQYF
TGTGCCATCGAGGGACAGTCCTACGAGCAGTACTTC
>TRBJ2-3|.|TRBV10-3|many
CANAGASTDTQYF
TGTGCCAACGCGGGGGCTAGCACAGATACGCAGTATTTT
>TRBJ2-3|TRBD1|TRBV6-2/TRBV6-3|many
CASSRTGRIKNTQYF
TGTGCCAGCAGTCGGACAGGGAGAATAAAGAATACGCAGTATTTT
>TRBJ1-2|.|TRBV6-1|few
CASSHHRVSNYGYTF
TGTGCCAGCAGCCACCACAGGGTCTCGAACTATGGCTACACCTTC
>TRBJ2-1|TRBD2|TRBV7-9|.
CASSSPPGTSGRIYNEQFF
TGTGCCAGCAGCTCCCCACCCGGGACTAGCGGGAGGATTTACAATGAGCAGTTCTTC
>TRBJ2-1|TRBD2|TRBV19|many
CASIAGSGRTYNEQFF
TGTGCCAGCATTGCGGGTAGCGGGCGCACTTACAATGAGCAGTTCTTC
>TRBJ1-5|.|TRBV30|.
CAWSVPGQPQHF
TGTGCCTGGAGTGTACCGGGGCAGCCCCAGCATTTT
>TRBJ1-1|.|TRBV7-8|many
CASSLGRRNTEAFF
TGTGCCAGCAGCTTAGGGCGGAGAAACACTGAAGCTTTCTTT
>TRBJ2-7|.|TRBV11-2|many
CASSLVPGRVDEQYF
TGTGCCAGCAGCCTAGTTCCGGGCAGGGTGGACGAGCAGTACTTC
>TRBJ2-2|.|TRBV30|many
CAWNRGIAGELFF
TGTGCCTGGAATCGAGGGATAGCCGGGGAGCTGTTTTTT
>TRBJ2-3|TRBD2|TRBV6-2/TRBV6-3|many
CASSRIAGASTDTQYF
TGTGCCAGCAGTCGAATAGCGGGGGCTTCCACAGATACGCAGTATTTT
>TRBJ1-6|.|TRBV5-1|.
CASQPGSGDYNSPLHF
TGCGCCAGCCAACCAGGATCGGGGGACTATAATTCACCCCTCCACTTT
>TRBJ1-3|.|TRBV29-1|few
CSVESGEGVSGNTIYF
TGCAGCGTTGAAAGCGGGGAGGGAGTCTCTGGAAACACCATATATTTT
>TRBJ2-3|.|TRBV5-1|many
CASSRLDTQYF
TGCGCCAGCAGCCGCCTGGATACGCAGTATTTT
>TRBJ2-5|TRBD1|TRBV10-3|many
CAISEATGGYETQYF
TGTGCCATCAGTGAGGCCACAGGGGGCTATGAGACCCAGTACTTC
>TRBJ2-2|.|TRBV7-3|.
CASSLTSGERTGELFF
TGTGCCAGCAGCTTAACTTCAGGGGAGCGCACCGGGGAGCTGTTTTTT